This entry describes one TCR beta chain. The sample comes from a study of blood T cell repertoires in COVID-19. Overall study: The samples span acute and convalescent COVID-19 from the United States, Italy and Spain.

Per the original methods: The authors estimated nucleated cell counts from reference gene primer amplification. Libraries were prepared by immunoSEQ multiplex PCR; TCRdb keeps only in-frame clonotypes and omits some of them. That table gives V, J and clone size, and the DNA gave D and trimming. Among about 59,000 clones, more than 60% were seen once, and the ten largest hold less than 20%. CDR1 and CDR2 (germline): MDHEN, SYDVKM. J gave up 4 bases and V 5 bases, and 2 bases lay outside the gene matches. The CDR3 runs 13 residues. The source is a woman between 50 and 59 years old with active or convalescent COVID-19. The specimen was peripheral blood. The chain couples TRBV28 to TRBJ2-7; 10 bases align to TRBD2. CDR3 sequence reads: CASSPSGRYEQYF. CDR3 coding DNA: TGTGCCAGCAGTCCTAGCGGGAGATACGAGCAGTACTTC.